The T cell receptor (beta chain) described here comes from a study of blood T cells in healthy people across ages (dated by TCRdb to 2013 to 2016). At the level of the whole study: In model experiments, template switching captured about one uniquely barcoded TCR beta cDNA molecule for every two T cells. To track age-related changes in TCR beta repertoire diversity, the study relied on deep sequencing normalized with unique cDNA molecular identifiers. Donors were grouped into four age groups: young (average approximately 16 years), middle-aged (roughly 40), aged (around 60) and long-lived (about 89). To avoid experimental bias, donors of different ages were distributed randomly across sequencing lanes. The study analyzed two additional independent replicas of 1 million unique cDNA reads from the same blood draw for two donors, one aged 18 to 29 and one aged 80 or older. Broad study findings and their caveats: Observed TCR beta diversity per million T cells fell roughly linearly with age, and a significant reduction was already apparent by age about 36. Since profiling was done on bulk unsorted PBMCs, naive and antigen-experienced compartments could not be conclusively compared. Total diversity estimates from one million sequenced T cells were considered lower bounds and underestimates. Because the CMV infection status of the donors was unknown, age-related changes in expanded clonotypes may potentially have been confounded. A strong correlation was found between observed TCR beta diversity and the percentage of naive T cells measured by flow cytometry. Compared with the aged group, the long-lived group had more naive CD4+ T cells, fewer expanded clones and increased TCR diversity, a pattern suggesting age selection.

CDR1 and CDR2, per the germline V gene (reference sequence), are DFQATT and SNEGSKA. The CDR3 has 13 amino acids, counting the end cysteine and phenylalanine. Here the CDR3 DNA is all that survives: 39 bases in frame from base 1. Trimming at the junction amounts to 3 bases on V and 0 bases on J, and the germline ends lie 6 bases apart. Turning to this clonotype: Its antigen is unknown. Base qualities are not at hand, and no much larger clone is one base apart.

Library generation was performed with 5' RACE. Sequencing used an Illumina HiSeq 2500. A second PCR of roughly 6 to 12 cycles was performed with a sample-barcoded 5' primer and a J-beta primer mix. A template-switch 5' adaptor carrying 12 random nucleotides introduced a unique molecular identifier onto each TCR beta cDNA molecule. At least 3 million CDR3-containing paired-end reads were obtained from each sample. First-strand cDNA synthesis was performed from all RNA using the Mint cDNA synthesis kit, with priming by a TRBC-specific oligonucleotide. All cDNA was treated with uracil-DNA glycosylase and then went through a first 18-cycle PCR with the universal primers M1SS and BC2_uni_R. Turning to the authors' computational methods: Normalization of each sample was performed by random selection of 1 million high-quality reads, each carrying a distinct molecular identifier. Reads with shared molecular identifiers were discarded instead of being binned into consensus sequences. MiTCR, set to a Q25 quality threshold and the strictest error-elimination algorithm, was used for CDR3 identification, clonotype clustering and error correction. A nonparametric unseen species model with Euler transformation was used to estimate a lower bound on total TCR beta diversity. In-frame beta chains were kept once TCRdb had trimmed the public reads at Q25 with fastp and called clones with MiXCR. Every distinct CDR3 protein forms one entry, paired with its most common genes and DNA. The V and J calls were determined by TCRdb, not by the authors. The sample table records more than 650,000 distinct CDR3 sequences; about a fifth of these occur just once. Around a fifth of the sample lies in the top ten.

The donors were roughly 40 Caucasian individuals from Russia, aged roughly 6 to 100 years, who were systemically healthy. Each donor gave ten milliliters of peripheral blood, drawn into EDTA-treated Vacutainer tubes. Ficoll-Paque density-gradient centrifugation was used to isolate PBMCs, with at least 6 million per sample. Trizol reagent was used to extract total RNA from PBMCs, with at least 5 micrograms per sample. The percentages of naive CD45RAhigh/CD27high T cells were determined by flow cytometry on a PBMC aliquot from every donor. The sequence links TRBV20-1 to TRBJ1-3; the D gene is not confidently resolved. The sequence derives from a man aged 65 to 85 in good health. Material: blood. The CDR3 region reads CSARPHSGNTIYF. The sequence in DNA is TGCAGTGCTAGGCCCCACTCTGGAAACACCATATATTTT.